These 31 T cell receptor beta chains came from one sample sequenced in a study of T cell repertoires in aging, cancer and after chemotherapy. Multiplex touch-down PCR with TRB-A/B primers amplified rearranged V-D-J TRB sequences. MiXCR, run by TCRdb on the multiplex PCR reads, gives a single entry per CDR3 protein. The table includes about 10,000 distinct CDR3 sequences, approximately 35% detected once. TCR beta rearrangements were amplified from peripheral blood genomic DNA. The sample taken for sequencing was blood. All receptors derive from a human donor in good health.

This clonotype has only a few counts. The junction shows a germline mismatch at one end, possibly a read error. Written as DNA, the CDR3 is TGTGCCACTAGTATTTCCACCCATCAGTACTTC. This sequence encodes CATSISTHQYF. The chain recombines TRBV19 with TRBJ2-7; D is uncertain. The CDR3 length is 11 residues. Germline CDR1 reads LNHDA; CDR2 reads SQIVND (reference sequence).

V usage is TRBV6-2 or TRBV6-3 and J usage is TRBJ1-2; 8 nucleotides align to TRBD1. CDR1 MNHEY and CDR2 SVGEGT come from the germline V gene. V gave up 7 bases and J gave up 4 bases; unmatched junction bases: 5. The CDR3 length is 13 residues. The CDR3, as DNA: TGTGCCAGCAACGTGGGACAGGTCTATGGCTACACCTTC. The encoded protein is CASNVGQVYGYTF.

The chain is built from TRBV6-6 and TRBJ2-7; no clear D gene. This CDR3 region has 12 residues. With 4 bases removed from V and 3 bases from J, the gap between germline ends came to 7 bases. Looked up from germline, CDR1 is MNHNY and CDR2 is SVGAGI (reference sequence). The CDR3 is CASSSFVYEQYF. The DNA for the CDR3 is TGTGCCAGCAGTTCATTCGTCTACGAGCAGTACTTC.

The chain employs TRBV7-9 and TRBJ1-4; D gene uncertain. V was trimmed by 7 bases and J by 0 bases, leaving 15 bases between them. The CDR3 consists of 16 residues. Looked up from germline, CDR1 is SEHNR and CDR2 is FQNEAQ (reference sequence). The CDR3 region is CASTQVPEATNEKLFF. The CDR3 nucleotides are TGTGCCAGCACCCAAGTCCCGGAAGCAACTAATGAAAAACTGTTTTTT.

The genes are TRBV12-3 or TRBV12-4 and TRBJ2-1; tentatively, D is TRBD2 (5 bases). Trimming removed 5 bases from V and 8 bases from J, with 7 bases in between. This CDR3 contains 11 residues. The CDR3 is CASSQRDEQFF. CDR3 in DNA: TGTGCCAGCAGTCAGAGGGATGAGCAGTTCTTC.

This clonotype occurred a few times. As DNA, the CDR3 is TGTGCCAGCAGCTTGCAGCTATCCACCTACGAGCAGTACTTC. Protein: CASSLQLSTYEQYF. This sequence joins TRBV5-5 and TRBJ2-7; D unclear. V was pared by 1 base and J by 2 bases, with 10 bases between. The germline V gene has CDR1 SGHKS and CDR2 YYEKEE (reference sequence). The CDR3 has 14 residues. Full variable domain (rest looked up from reference TRBV5-5 and TRBJ2-7): DAGVTQSPTHLIKTRGQQVTLRCSPISGHKSVSWYQQVLGQGPQFIFQYYEKEERGRGNFPDRFSARQFPNYSSELNVNALLLGDSALYLCASSLQLSTYEQYFGPGTRLTVT.

This chain links TRBV12-3 or TRBV12-4 with TRBJ2-7; 7 positions match TRBD1. Losses at the gene ends were 6 bases for V and 7 bases for J; bases not matched to a gene: 9. This CDR3 contains 13 residues. CDR3 coding DNA: TGTGCCAGCAGACAGGGGTACCTGGGAGAGCAGTACTTC. Encoded protein: CASRQGYLGEQYF.

J is TRBJ2-7 and V is TRBV6-5; no firm D call. Trimming removed 5 bases at V and 0 bases at J, with 8 bases between. The CDR3 covers 13 residues. Germline V gene sequence: CDR1 MNHEY, CDR2 SVGAGI. CDR3 DNA sequence: TGTGCCAGCAGTAGGCTTGGCTCCTACGAGCAGTACTTC. Translation: CASSRLGSYEQYF.

This sequence joins TRBV19 and TRBJ1-5; no firm D call. V gave up 7 bases and J gave up 0 bases, with 7 bases separating them. CDR1 is LNHDA and CDR2 is SQIVND in the germline V gene (reference sequence). This CDR3 spans 13 amino acids. CDR3 DNA: TGTGCCAGTACCCCATATAGCAATCAGCCCCAGCATTTT. Protein sequence: CASTPYSNQPQHF.

This clonotype occurred a few times. The chain is built from TRBV30 and TRBJ2-4, with TRBD1 identical over 8 bases. Germline CDR1 GTSNPN, CDR2 SVGIG (reference sequence). The junction had 2 bases not matched to a gene; V was cut back by 7 bases and J by 3 bases. This CDR3 is 12 amino acids long. CDR3 nucleotide sequence: TGTGCCTCGGGACAGGACAAAAACATTCAGTACTTC. It yields the protein CASGQDKNIQYF. Full variable domain (missing parts from reference TRBV30 and TRBJ2-4): SQTIHQWPATLVQPVGSPLSLECTVEGTSNPNLYWYRQAAGRGLQLLFYSVGIGQISSEVPQNLSASRPQDRQFILSSKKLLLSDSGFYLCASGQDKNIQYFGAGTRLSVL.

This clonotype counts as medium-sized. This chain uses TRBV29-1 with TRBJ2-2; no clear D gene. Germline V gives CDR1 SQVTM, CDR2 ANQGSEA. This CDR3 has 13 residues. The V end was cut by 3 bases, the J end by 4 bases, with 9 bases between. This CDR3 is CSVDKGSTGELFF. DNA of the CDR3: TGCAGCGTTGATAAGGGAAGCACCGGGGAGCTGTTTTTT.

The CDR3 sequence: CASSASGNIGYEQYF. The CDR3, as DNA: TGCGCCAGCAGCGCTAGCGGGAACATTGGGTACGAGCAGTACTTC. V usage is TRBV5-1 and J usage is TRBJ2-7, with 9 nucleotides matching TRBD2. CDR1 and CDR2 (germline): SGHRS, YFSETQ. CDR3 size: 15 residues. V was clipped by 4 bases and J by 4 bases; unmatched bases: 9.

The chain couples TRBV10-3 to TRBJ2-7; 9 nucleotides align to TRBD2. Per the germline V gene, CDR1 is ENHRY and CDR2 is SYGVKD. V lost 5 bases to trimming and J lost 3 bases; unmatched junction nucleotides: 2. This CDR3 contains 13 residues. The CDR3: CAISRLADYEQYF. The CDR3, as DNA: TGTGCCATCAGTCGACTAGCGGACTACGAGCAGTACTTC.

This clonotype is categorized as medium-sized. V is TRBV19 and J is TRBJ2-5; TRBD2 might be the D (5 bases). The V and J ends lost 1 base and 0 bases respectively, with 15 bases between them. This CDR3 region has 17 residues. The germline V gene encodes CDR1 LNHDA and CDR2 SQIVND (reference sequence). CDR3 region: CASSIGSFRGYQETQYF. The CDR3 DNA reads as TGTGCCAGTAGTATAGGCTCCTTCCGGGGATACCAAGAGACCCAGTACTTC.

The chain recombines TRBV27 with TRBJ2-1, with TRBD1 identical over 9 bases. J lost 7 bases, V lost 3 bases, and 7 bases had no gene match. CDR3 size: 15 residues. Germline loops: CDR1 MNHEY, CDR2 SMNVEV (reference sequence). CDR3 coding DNA: TGTGCCAGCAGTTTCCCTCTCGACAGGGGGAATGAGCAGTTCTTC. Protein: CASSFPLDRGNEQFF.

About this clonotype: With a much larger clone just one base away, this may be a read error. V gene TRBV29-1 combines with J gene TRBJ1-4; D is uncertain. Germline lookup yields CDR1 SQVTM and CDR2 ANQGSEA. The CDR3 has 14 amino acids. Trimming took 2 bases from V and 8 from J, leaving 15 bases between them. The CDR3 loop reads CSVENAQSGEKLFF. In DNA, the CDR3 is TGCAGCGTTGAAAACGCCCAGAGCGGGGAAAAACTGTTTTTT.

J is TRBJ2-5 and V is TRBV7-9; D may be TRBD2 (7 bases). The CDR3 totals 17 residues. In germline, CDR1 is SEHNR, CDR2 FQNEAQ (reference sequence). Trimming stripped 1 base from V and 2 bases from J, with 17 bases between. This chain's CDR3 is CASSLVGAGVQQETQYF. The DNA for the CDR3 is TGTGCCAGCAGCTTAGTGGGGGCGGGAGTTCAACAAGAGACCCAGTACTTC.

This clonotype has just a few counts. The chain combines TRBV6-1 with TRBJ2-6; the D is unclear. Germline V gene sequence: CDR1 MNHNS, CDR2 SASEGT. CDR3 length: 15 amino acids. The V and J ends lost 3 bases and 0 bases respectively, with 6 bases between them. This CDR3 reads CASSEADSGANVLTF. Here the CDR3 DNA reads TGTGCCAGCAGTGAGGCCGACTCTGGGGCCAACGTCCTGACTTTC.

This sequence joins TRBV19 and TRBJ1-3; 8 positions match TRBD1. Germline V gives CDR1 LNHDA, CDR2 SQIVND (reference sequence). After removal of 1 base from V and 2 bases from J, the junction contained 4 bases not matched to a gene. This CDR3 region has 16 residues. The CDR3 here is CASSIGTGITGNTIYF. The CDR3 DNA reads TGTGCCAGTAGTATAGGGACAGGGATTACTGGAAACACCATATATTTT.

This chain joins TRBV18 and TRBJ1-6; D gene uncertain. Germline lookup yields CDR1 KGHSH and CDR2 LQKENI. This CDR3 has 16 residues. V was clipped by 2 bases and J by 7 bases, with 15 bases between them. Here the CDR3 reads CASSPEPGIRNSPLHF. CDR3 sequence (DNA): TGTGCCAGCTCACCAGAGCCGGGAATTCGCAATTCACCCCTCCACTTT.

In this sample, this clonotype is large. CDR3 sequence: CSVGRGGIGELFF. In DNA, the CDR3 is TGCAGCGTTGGTCGCGGTGGGATTGGGGAGCTGTTTTTT. This chain joins TRBV29-1 and TRBJ2-2; D is uncertain. Between the trimmed V and J ends, which lost 4 bases and 8 bases, there was a span of 14 bases. Germline V gene sequence: CDR1 SQVTM, CDR2 ANQGSEA. This CDR3 has 13 amino acids.

This clonotype was seen a few times. V usage is TRBV27 and J usage is TRBJ1-2; D is unclear. Between the trimmed V and J ends, which lost 0 bases and 7 bases, there was a span of 9 bases. From germline, CDR1 is MNHEY and CDR2 SMNVEV (reference sequence). The CDR3 totals 13 residues. In DNA, the CDR3 is TGTGCCAGCAGTTTATCAGGTGCGGGTGGCTACACCTTC. Its translation is CASSLSGAGGYTF.

About this clonotype itself: Sequence at one end of the junction differs from germline and may be a read error. The chain recombines TRBV10-3 with TRBJ1-5; D not resolved. CDR3 size: 13 residues. Germline CDR1 ENHRY, CDR2 SYGVKD. CDR3 sequence: CASSNGEAQPQHF. Here the CDR3 DNA reads TGCGCCAGCTCGAATGGGGAGGCTCAGCCCCAGCATTTT.

This clonotype showed up just a few times. The chain combines TRBV6-5 with TRBJ2-1; 8 bases are shared with TRBD2. With 4 bases clipped from V and 3 bases from J, the junction kept 2 bases outside the gene matches. Germline V gene lookup returns CDR1 MNHEY and CDR2 SVGAGI. This CDR3 is built from 14 residues. For the CDR3, the DNA is TGTGCCAGCAGTTGGAGCGGGAGCTACAATGAGCAGTTCTTC. This gives the protein CASSWSGSYNEQFF.

This clonotype rates as medium-sized. The J gene is TRBJ1-4, the V gene TRBV30, with 10 bases identical to TRBD1. CDR3 size: 14 residues. J lost 5 bases, V lost 2 bases, and 2 bases had no gene match. Germline V gene data show CDR1 as GTSNPN and CDR2 as SVGIG (reference sequence). CDR3 nucleotides: TGTGCCTGGAGTCAGGGACAGGGGAATGAAAAACTGTTTTTT. Translated, it gives CAWSQGQGNEKLFF.

V usage is TRBV15 and J usage is TRBJ2-2; D is ambiguous. Germline CDR1 reads LNHNV; CDR2 reads YYDKDF (reference sequence). Deletions cut 0 bases from V and 2 bases from J, with 13 bases between. This CDR3 spans 17 amino acids. CDR3 in DNA: TGTGCCACCAGCAGAGACCCCTGGGTGGCAAACACCGGGGAGCTGTTTTTT. Its protein product is CATSRDPWVANTGELFF.

The chain couples TRBV20-1 to TRBJ2-7, with 9 bases matching TRBD2. Germline V gene sequence: CDR1 DFQATT, CDR2 SNEGSKA (reference sequence). CDR3 length equals 15 residues. V was pared by 0 bases and J by 2 bases, with 5 bases of the junction left unmatched. The CDR3 protein is CSARDRAGGPYEQYF. The CDR3 bases are TGCAGTGCTAGAGATAGAGCGGGAGGCCCCTACGAGCAGTACTTC.

By share, this clonotype ranks as medium-sized. V is TRBV29-1 and J is TRBJ2-3; tentatively, D is TRBD2 (6 bases). In germline, CDR1 is SQVTM, CDR2 ANQGSEA. V dropped 7 bases and J dropped 5 bases, with 31 bases sitting between them. The CDR3 has 18 residues. In DNA, the CDR3 is TGCAGCGCCAAAGGGGTTCCCGGGGGATGGGCACAGGTAGATACGCAGTATTTT. The encoded protein is CSAKGVPGGWAQVDTQYF.

This sequence joins TRBV5-1 and TRBJ2-5; D is perhaps TRBD1 (6 bases). CDR1 and CDR2 from the germline V gene are SGHRS and YFSETQ. The CDR3 covers 15 residues. V was cut by 0 bases and J by 2 bases, with 11 bases left in between. The CDR3 here is CASSLADRRQETQYF. The DNA of the CDR3 is TGCGCCAGCAGCTTGGCGGACAGAAGACAAGAGACCCAGTACTTC.

This chain uses TRBV7-2 with TRBJ2-7; 10 bases line up with TRBD2. The germline CDR1 and CDR2 sequences are SGHTA and FQGNSA. Trimming at V came to 0 bases and at J to 4 bases, leaving 6 bases not matched to a gene. This CDR3 spans 16 amino acids. CDR3 coding DNA: TGTGCCAGCAGCTTAGCGCCCCCTAGCGGGAGTTACGAGCAGTACTTC. Translating gives CASSLAPPSGSYEQYF.

Remarks on this clonotype: Sequence at one end of the junction differs from germline and may be a read error. The chain couples TRBV19 to TRBJ2-5; the D gene could be TRBD1 or TRBD2 (5 bases each). Looked up from germline, CDR1 is LNHDA and CDR2 is SQIVND (reference sequence). The CDR3 contains 11 residues. CDR3 residues: CASREHGTRYF. Here the CDR3 DNA reads TGTGCCAGTAGGGAGCATGGGACCCGGTACTTC.